Each of the 28 T cell receptor beta chains below was sequenced from the same sample in a study of blood T cell repertoires in COVID-19. Assay: immunoSEQ multiplex PCR; the TCRdb copy retains only in-frame clones and omits some. The sample includes approximately 68,000 clones, about 88% of them seen just once. The sample comprised peripheral blood. These receptors were taken from a man in his 70s with active or convalescent COVID-19.

The rearrangement uses TRBV27 and TRBJ1-2, with 8 bases matching TRBD1. Germline loops: CDR1 MNHEY, CDR2 SMNVEV (reference sequence). This CDR3 is 15 amino acids long. Trimming took 7 bases from V and 7 from J; bases not matched to a gene: 14. In nucleotides, the CDR3 is TGTGCCAGCACCTTGTCGGGACAGGCCTCGTTTGGCTACACCTTC. This translates into CASTLSGQASFGYTF.

The CDR3 coding sequence is TGTGCTCGCCGGACACAGGGCAACTCACCCCTCCACTTT. Its protein product is CARRTQGNSPLHF. The chain recombines TRBV12-3 or TRBV12-4 with TRBJ1-6; TRBD1 is a possible D gene (6 bases). The CDR3 has 13 residues.

The J gene is TRBJ1-5, the V gene TRBV19; weak D call: TRBD1 (5 bases). Germline values: CDR1 LNHDA, CDR2 SQIVND (reference sequence). The CDR3 runs to 15 residues. Trimming cost V 3 bases and J 3 bases, with 12 bases left between them. CDR3 DNA sequence: TGTGCCAGTAGTATTAGGGGTACAGTCAATCAGCCCCAGCATTTT. Encoded protein: CASSIRGTVNQPQHF.

The V gene is TRBV7-9, the J gene TRBJ2-2; 10 bases line up with TRBD1. The length of the CDR3 is 16 residues. Per germline, CDR1 SEHNR and CDR2 FQNEAQ (reference sequence). With 4 bases clipped from V and 0 bases from J, the junction kept 2 bases outside the gene matches. The CDR3 is CASSSGTGANTGELFF. In nucleotides, the CDR3 is TGTGCCAGCAGCTCTGGGACAGGGGCGAACACCGGGGAGCTGTTTTTT.

This rearrangement joins TRBV27 to TRBJ1-2; D gene ambiguous. There are 13 residues in the CDR3. V gave up 0 bases and J gave up 8 bases, with 10 bases separating them. CDR1 is MNHEY and CDR2 is SMNVEV in the germline V gene (reference sequence). CDR3 region: CASSLSGVKGYTF. The CDR3, as DNA: TGTGCCAGCAGTTTATCGGGAGTGAAAGGCTACACCTTC.

The chain recombines TRBV28 with TRBJ1-5; 8 nucleotides align to TRBD1. This CDR3 has 14 amino acids. CDR1 MDHEN and CDR2 SYDVKM come from the germline V gene. Unmatched junction bases numbered 2, after V lost 2 bases and J lost 5 bases. CDR3 loop: CASSLAGGDQPQHF. The CDR3 DNA reads TGTGCCAGCAGTTTAGCAGGGGGCGATCAGCCCCAGCATTTT.

The gene calls are TRBV7-8 and TRBJ1-5, with D possibly matching TRBD1 (6 bases). Trimming removed 5 bases at V and 0 bases at J, with 14 bases between. The CDR3 length is 16 residues. Germline CDR1 SGHVS, CDR2 FQNEAQ. CDR3 bases: TGTGCCAGCAGCCCTCTAGGGGGATATAGCAATCAGCCCCAGCATTTT. Translating gives CASSPLGGYSNQPQHF.

This rearrangement joins TRBV1 to TRBJ1-2; the D call in the table, TRBD1, was not verified against the DNA. TRBV1 is described as a pseudogene. CDR3 size: 18 residues. The CDR3 DNA is TGCACCAGCAGCCAAGATGGTCCGGGACAGGAGTCTAACTATGGCTACACCTTC. The encoded protein is CTSSQDGPGQESNYGYTF.

V is TRBV11-2 and J is TRBJ2-5; D possibly corresponds to TRBD1 (6 bases). The germline gives CDR1 SGHAT, CDR2 FQNNGV. The CDR3 totals 14 residues. With 2 bases removed from V and 5 bases from J, the gap between germline ends came to 12 bases. The CDR3 nucleotides read TGTGCCAGCAGCTTATGGCAGGGGACGGAGACCCAGTACTTC. Protein sequence: CASSLWQGTETQYF.

The V call is TRBV28, the J call TRBJ2-3; the match to TRBD1 covers 7 bases. The V gene's germline CDR1 is MDHEN and CDR2 SYDVKM. Unmatched junction bases numbered 11, after V lost 7 bases and J lost 4 bases. This CDR3 contains 15 residues. CDR3 nucleotides: TGTGCCAGCAACCTCGGGACAGCTGAGGCAGATACGCAGTATTTT. This encodes CASNLGTAEADTQYF. The whole variable domain, remainder taken from reference TRBV28 and TRBJ2-3, is DVKVTQSSRYLVKRTGEKVFLECVQDMDHENMFWYRQDPGLGLRLIYFSYDVKMKEKGDIPEGYSVSREKKERFSLILESASTNQTSMYLCASNLGTAEADTQYFGPGTRLTVL.

This chain links TRBV19 with TRBJ1-1; D might be TRBD1 (6 bases). This CDR3 is built from 14 residues. CDR1 LNHDA and CDR2 SQIVND come from the germline V gene (reference sequence). Trimming shortened V by 1 base and J by 4 bases, and 10 bases separated the two germline ends. The CDR3: CASSIGEGGTEAFF. The CDR3 DNA reads as TGTGCCAGTAGTATAGGAGAAGGGGGCACTGAAGCTTTCTTT.

The chain has TRBV30 and TRBJ1-3; 8 nucleotides agree with TRBD1. Germline V gives CDR1 GTSNPN, CDR2 SVGIG (reference sequence). The CDR3 spans 16 residues. Trimming cost V 7 bases and J 6 bases; bases outside gene matches: 17. CDR3 in DNA: TGTGCCTCTTCCCCCGGGACAGGATTTGGGGAAAACACCATATATTTT. As protein: CASSPGTGFGENTIYF.

The chain couples TRBV5-1 to TRBJ2-1; 8 bases agree with TRBD2. Germline V gives CDR1 SGHRS, CDR2 YFSETQ. This CDR3 is 15 amino acids long. The trim removed 1 base at V and 7 bases at J, leaving 7 bases unmatched. CDR3 DNA sequence: TGCGCCAGCAGCTTGAAAACGGGGGGGCAGAATGAGCAGTTCTTC. This sequence encodes CASSLKTGGQNEQFF.

The genes are TRBV6-6 and TRBJ2-1; the D gene is possibly TRBD1 (6 bases). Trimming shortened V by 5 bases and J by 10 bases, and 9 bases separated the two germline ends. Germline V gene sequence: CDR1 MNHNY, CDR2 SVGAGI (reference sequence). The CDR3 totals 11 residues. This chain's CDR3 is CASSKGEEQFF. CDR3 coding DNA: TGTGCCAGCAGTAAGGGGGAGGAGCAGTTCTTC.

In its sample, this clone was seen once. The gene calls are TRBV10-2 and TRBJ1-6, with D tentatively TRBD1 (6 bases). Germline V gene lookup returns CDR1 WSHSY and CDR2 SAAADI. This CDR3 region has 14 residues. Trimming took 3 bases from V and 7 from J, leaving 10 bases between them. The CDR3 region is CASSDLGGNSPLHF. Written as DNA, the CDR3 is TGCGCCAGCAGTGATCTAGGGGGAAATTCACCCCTCCACTTT.

The CDR3 DNA is TGTGCCAGCAGCCAAGATAGCGGGAGCGCCTACGAGCAGTACTTC. This codes for CASSQDSGSAYEQYF. The chain recombines TRBV3-1 (or the pseudogene TRBV3-2) with TRBJ2-7, with TRBD2 matching over 9 bases. After removal of 0 bases from V and 2 bases from J, the junction contained 2 bases not matched to a gene. Germline loops: CDR1 LGHDT, CDR2 YNNKEL (reference sequence). The CDR3 loop spans 15 amino acids.

The chain recombines TRBV27 with TRBJ2-7, with TRBD2 identical over 8 bases. The CDR3 covers 15 residues. The germline gives CDR1 MNHEY, CDR2 SMNVEV (reference sequence). Germline trimming cut 7 bases from V and 2 bases from J; bases unmatched to any gene: 10. The CDR3, as DNA: TGTGCCAGCACCCGTATAGCGGGATCCCCCTACGAGCAGTACTTC. It translates to CASTRIAGSPYEQYF.

This sequence joins TRBV11-3 and TRBJ1-1; a possible D gene is TRBD1 (6 bases). The CDR3 contains 14 residues. Germline V CDR1 and CDR2: SGHNT, YENEEA. V lost 2 bases and J lost 6, with 13 bases in between. CDR3 sequence: CASSLYLGAAEAFF. The CDR3 bases are TGTGCCAGCAGCTTATACCTGGGGGCCGCTGAAGCTTTCTTT.

This chain links TRBV28 with TRBJ1-6, with D possibly matching TRBD1 (5 bases). The CDR3 spans 15 residues. CDR1 and CDR2 (germline): MDHEN, SYDVKM. Trimming removed 4 bases at V and 6 bases at J, with 13 bases between. CDR3 protein: CASSSVTGGNSPLHF. In nucleotides, the CDR3 is TGTGCCAGCAGTTCGGTCACGGGGGGTAATTCACCCCTCCACTTT. Full variable domain (rest looked up from reference TRBV28 and TRBJ1-6): DVKVTQSSRYLVKRTGEKVFLECVQDMDHENMFWYRQDPGLGLRLIYFSYDVKMKEKGDIPEGYSVSREKKERFSLILESASTNQTSMYLCASSSVTGGNSPLHFGNGTRLTVT.

Comment on this clone: The junction and the germline gene differ at one end; a read error may be behind it. The chain combines TRBV5-1 with TRBJ1-6; tentative D call: TRBD1 (6 bases). The CDR3 is 15 residues long. Germline CDR1 and CDR2: SGHRS and YFSETQ. The CDR3 region is CASCLAGAGDSPLHF. In DNA form, the CDR3 reads TGCGCCAGCTGCTTGGCGGGGGCGGGGGATTCACCCCTCCACTTT.

The chain links TRBV5-1 to TRBJ2-7; 10 nucleotides align to TRBD1. Trimming cost V 6 bases and J 4 bases; bases outside gene matches: 13. Germline CDR1 is SGHRS and CDR2 is YFSETQ. This CDR3 comprises 16 residues. The CDR3 loop reads CASKRRMGTGVYEQYF. CDR3 coding DNA: TGCGCCAGCAAGAGAAGGATGGGGACAGGGGTTTACGAGCAGTACTTC.

This chain links TRBV9 with TRBJ1-2; D is unresolved. The CDR3 consists of 15 residues. V gave up 1 base and J gave up 2 bases, with 12 bases separating them. In germline, CDR1 is SGDLS, CDR2 YYNGEE. CDR3: CASSVNLEANYGYTF. CDR3 bases: TGTGCCAGCAGCGTAAACCTCGAGGCCAACTATGGCTACACCTTC.

The chain links TRBV5-1 to TRBJ1-4; a possible D gene is TRBD1 (5 bases). CDR3 length equals 13 residues. CDR1 SGHRS and CDR2 YFSETQ come from the germline V gene. Trimming removed 0 bases from V and 8 bases from J, with 8 bases in between. CDR3 bases: TGCGCCAGCAGCTTGGAGCCAGGGGAAAAACTGTTTTTT. This gives the protein CASSLEPGEKLFF.

The chain links TRBV6-5 to TRBJ2-3; weak D call: TRBD1 (6 bases). The germline V gene has CDR1 MNHEY and CDR2 SVGAGI. V lost 0 bases to trimming and J lost 3 bases, with 13 bases between them. The CDR3 is 16 residues long. CDR3 DNA sequence: TGTGCCAGCAGTTACTCTTCCGGGACAAGGACAGATACGCAGTATTTT. It is translated as CASSYSSGTRTDTQYF.

The J gene is TRBJ2-5, the V gene TRBV5-4; 9 nucleotides match TRBD1. Germline assignment: CDR1 SGHNT and CDR2 YYREEE (reference sequence). The length of the CDR3 is 15 residues. Germline trimming cut 4 bases from V and 6 bases from J; bases unmatched to any gene: 10. As DNA, the CDR3 is TGTGCCAGCAGCAAAACCGGACAGGGGAATAAGACCCAGTACTTC. Translating gives CASSKTGQGNKTQYF.

The genes are TRBV6-5 and TRBJ1-1; tentative D call: TRBD1 (6 bases). The CDR3 sequence is 12 residues long. Trimming removed 7 bases from V and 6 bases from J, with 12 bases in between. The germline V gene encodes CDR1 MNHEY and CDR2 SVGAGI. The CDR3 sequence: CASTLQGAEAFF. Written as DNA, the CDR3 is TGTGCCAGCACCCTACAGGGAGCTGAAGCTTTCTTT.

CDR3 coding DNA: TGTGCCAGCAGCCGACTACAGGGAGGGTCGAACACTGAAGCTTTCTTT. As protein: CASSRLQGGSNTEAFF. J is TRBJ1-1 and V is TRBV7-9; TRBD1 might be the D (6 bases). The germline V and J ends were trimmed by 5 bases and 1 base, with 17 bases remaining between them. Germline values: CDR1 SEHNR, CDR2 FQNEAQ (reference sequence). This CDR3 has 16 amino acids.

This chain joins TRBV28 and TRBJ2-1; no clear D gene. Trimming pared 2 bases from V and 2 bases from J, leaving 4 bases between. Per the germline V gene, CDR1 is MDHEN and CDR2 is SYDVKM. The CDR3 spans 13 residues. The CDR3 nucleotides read TGTGCCAGCAGTTTAGGGCCCTACAATGAGCAGTTCTTC. Its translation: CASSLGPYNEQFF.